This T cell receptor (beta chain) stems from a study of blood T cell repertoires in COVID-19. About the research overall: Sites in the United States, Italy and Spain provided acute and convalescent COVID-19 samples.

Per the original methods: The authors estimated nucleated cell counts from reference gene primer amplification. Sequencing used immunoSEQ multiplex PCR; TCRdb keeps in-frame clones, though not all of them. The V and J calls and clone size are taken from that table; D and trimming were inferred from the DNA. The table lists around 80,000 clones, approximately 80% of them singletons, with roughly 12% in the top ten. The CDR3 runs to 13 residues. The V segment lost 3 bases and the J segment 6 bases; nucleotides outside the gene matches: 2. CDR1 is KGHSH, CDR2 LQKENI, per germline. The source of this sequence is a man aged 50 or older with COVID-19, enrolled during active disease. The rearrangement links TRBV18 to TRBJ2-7, with 10 bases that match TRBD1. Source material: peripheral blood. CDR3 bases: TGTGCCAGCTCACCGGGACAGGGGCGCGAGCAGTACTTC. This sequence encodes CASSPGQGREQYF.